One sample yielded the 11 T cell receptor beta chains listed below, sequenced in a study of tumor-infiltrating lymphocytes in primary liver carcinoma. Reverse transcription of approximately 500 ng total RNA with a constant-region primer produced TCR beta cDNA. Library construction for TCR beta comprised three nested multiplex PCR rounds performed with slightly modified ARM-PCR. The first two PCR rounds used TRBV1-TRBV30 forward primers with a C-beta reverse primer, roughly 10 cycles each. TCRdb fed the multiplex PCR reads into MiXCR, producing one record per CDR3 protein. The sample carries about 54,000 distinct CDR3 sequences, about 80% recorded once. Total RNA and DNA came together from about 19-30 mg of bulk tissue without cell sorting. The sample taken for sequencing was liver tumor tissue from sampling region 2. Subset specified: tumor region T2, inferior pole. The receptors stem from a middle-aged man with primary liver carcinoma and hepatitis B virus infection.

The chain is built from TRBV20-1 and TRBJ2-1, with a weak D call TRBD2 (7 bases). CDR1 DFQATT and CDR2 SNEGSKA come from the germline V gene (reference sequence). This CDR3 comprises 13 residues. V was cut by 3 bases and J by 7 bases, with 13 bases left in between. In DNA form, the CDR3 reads TGCAGTGCTAGTGGGGGGGCTGGAAATGAGCAGTTCTTC. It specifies CSASGGAGNEQFF.

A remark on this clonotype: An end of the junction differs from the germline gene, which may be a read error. The CDR3 DNA is TGTAGCATCCACACAGGGCGCTCTGGGGCCAACGTCCTGACTTTC. It encodes CSIHTGRSGANVLTF. The chain carries TRBV29-1 and TRBJ2-6, with a weak D call TRBD1 (6 bases). This CDR3 comprises 15 residues. Germline lookup yields CDR1 SQVTM and CDR2 ANQGSEA. Full variable domain (remainder filled in from reference TRBV29-1 and TRBJ2-6): SAVISQKPSRDICQRGTSLTIQCQVDSQVTMMFWYRQQPGQSLTLIATANQGSEATYESGFVIDKFPISRPNLTFSTLTVSNMSPEDSSIYLCSIHTGRSGANVLTFGAGSRLTVL.

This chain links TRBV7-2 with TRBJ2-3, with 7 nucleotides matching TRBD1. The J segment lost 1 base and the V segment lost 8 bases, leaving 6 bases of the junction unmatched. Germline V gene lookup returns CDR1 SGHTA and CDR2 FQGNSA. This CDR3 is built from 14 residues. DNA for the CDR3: TGTGCCAGCGGTAAAGGACAGGGCACAGATACGCAGTATTTT. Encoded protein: CASGKGQGTDTQYF. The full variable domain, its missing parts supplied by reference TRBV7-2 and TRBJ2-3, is GAGVSQSPSNKVTEKGKDVELRCDPISGHTALYWYRQSLGQGLEFLIYFQGNSAPDKSGLPSDRFSAERTGGSVSTLTIQRTQQEDSAVYLCASGKGQGTDTQYFGPGTRLTVL.

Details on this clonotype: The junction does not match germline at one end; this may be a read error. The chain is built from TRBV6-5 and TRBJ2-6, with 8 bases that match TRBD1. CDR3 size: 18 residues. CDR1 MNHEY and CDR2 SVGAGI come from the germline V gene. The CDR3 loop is CASNLWTGMKSGANFLTF. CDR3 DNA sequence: TGTGCCAGCAATCTTTGGACAGGGATGAAATCTGGGGCCAACTTCCTGACTTTC.

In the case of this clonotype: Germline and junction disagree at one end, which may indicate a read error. The CDR3, as DNA: TGTGCCAGTAGCCCTGGAGGGTATAATTCACTCCTCCACTTT. It encodes CASSPGGYNSLLHF. This chain joins TRBV7-8 and TRBJ1-6; D not certain. The germline gives CDR1 SGHVS, CDR2 FQNEAQ. This CDR3 region has 14 residues.

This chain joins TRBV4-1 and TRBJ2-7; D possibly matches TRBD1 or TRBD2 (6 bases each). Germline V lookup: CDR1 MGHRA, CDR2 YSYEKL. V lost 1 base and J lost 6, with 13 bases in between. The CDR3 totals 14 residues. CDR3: CASSQGGAAGEQYV. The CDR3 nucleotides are TGCGCCAGCAGCCAAGGGGGGGCTGCGGGCGAGCAGTACGTC.

CDR3 loop: CASSSPLGATEAFF. As DNA, the CDR3 is TGTGCCAGCAGTTCCCCATTAGGGGCCACTGAAGCTTTCTTT. This chain joins TRBV28 and TRBJ1-1, with D possibly TRBD1 on 5 matching bases. The CDR3 totals 14 residues. Trimming pared 4 bases from V and 4 bases from J, leaving 13 bases between. The V gene's germline CDR1 is MDHEN and CDR2 SYDVKM.

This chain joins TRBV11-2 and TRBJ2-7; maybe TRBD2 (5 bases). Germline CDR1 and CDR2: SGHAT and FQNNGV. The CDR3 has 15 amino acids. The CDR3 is CANTPLEAAQYEQYF. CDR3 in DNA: TGTGCTAACACCCCCTTGGAAGCGGCCCAGTACGAGCAGTACTTC.

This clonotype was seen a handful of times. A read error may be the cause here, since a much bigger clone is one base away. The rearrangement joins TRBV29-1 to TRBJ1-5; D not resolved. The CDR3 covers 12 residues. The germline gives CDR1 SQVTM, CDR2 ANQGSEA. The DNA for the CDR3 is TGCGGCGTTGGGGAAGGGAATCAGCCCCAGCATTTT. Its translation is CGVGEGNQPQHF.

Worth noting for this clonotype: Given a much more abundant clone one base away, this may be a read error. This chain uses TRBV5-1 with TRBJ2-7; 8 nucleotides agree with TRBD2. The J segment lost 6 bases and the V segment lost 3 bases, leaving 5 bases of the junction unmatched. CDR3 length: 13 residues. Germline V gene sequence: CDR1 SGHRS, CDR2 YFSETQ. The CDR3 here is CASSSKRGREQYF. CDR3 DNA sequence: TGCGCCAGCAGCTCCAAGCGGGGGCGCGAGCAGTACTTC.

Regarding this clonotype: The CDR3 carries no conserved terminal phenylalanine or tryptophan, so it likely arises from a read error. DNA of the CDR3: TGCAGCGTTAAAGTAGGGGCTCTTGGCGAGCAGTACTAC. Translated: CSVKVGALGEQYY. The V call is TRBV29-1, the J call TRBJ2-7, with D possibly matching TRBD1 (5 bases). Between the trimmed V and J ends, which lost 5 bases and 6 bases, there was a span of 17 bases. CDR3 length equals 13 residues. Germline CDR1 reads SQVTM; CDR2 reads ANQGSEA.